The rows below give T cell receptor beta chains drawn from one sample of a study of cytomegalovirus exposure and HLA in healthy donors. TCRdb keeps only in-frame clones here, not all; method: immunoSEQ multiplex PCR. The sample yields over 150,000 clones, around 80% seen once. The sample comprised PBMCs. The receptors were sampled from a man younger than 45 in good health and CMV-seropositive. The conserved cysteine and the conserved F or W are not part of the CDR3 here.

v_call: TRBV28
j_call: TRBJ1-2
cdr3_aa: ASSTPGQGFTYGYT

v_call: TRBV5-4
j_call: TRBJ2-3
cdr3_aa: ASSLQGAGDTQY

v_call: TRBV11-3
j_call: TRBJ2-7
cdr3_aa: ASSLDLGGSQSSYEQY

v_call: TRBV4-1
j_call: TRBJ1-2
cdr3_aa: ASSQGDTGNYGYT

v_call: TRBV2
j_call: TRBJ1-2
cdr3_aa: ASRLGQVSYGYT

v_call: TRBV6-5
j_call: TRBJ1-1
cdr3_aa: ASSYSQGRTEAF

v_call: TRBV7-9
j_call: TRBJ1-6
cdr3_aa: ASSLPPGRDVDNSPLH

v_call: TRBV7-9
j_call: TRBJ1-4
cdr3_aa: ASSLNREGNEKLF

v_call: TRBV19
j_call: TRBJ2-5
cdr3_aa: ASSDRGRETQY

v_call: TRBV7-9
j_call: TRBJ2-3
cdr3_aa: ASSSLGSSTDTQY

v_call: TRBV27
j_call: TRBJ1-1
cdr3_aa: ASSPIDRGGTEAF

v_call: TRBV19
j_call: TRBJ2-1
cdr3_aa: ASNPLAGGRNEQF

v_call: TRBV7-2
j_call: TRBJ2-3
cdr3_aa: ASSLAQGGRTDTQY

v_call: TRBV7-9
j_call: TRBJ1-1
cdr3_aa: ASSSTGNTEAF

v_call: TRBV2
j_call: TRBJ1-5
cdr3_aa: ASSIPYPRNQPQH

v_call: TRBV29-1
j_call: TRBJ1-2
cdr3_aa: SVALDREDGYT

v_call: TRBV11-3
j_call: TRBJ2-7
cdr3_aa: ASSLDWGGDRRSYEQY